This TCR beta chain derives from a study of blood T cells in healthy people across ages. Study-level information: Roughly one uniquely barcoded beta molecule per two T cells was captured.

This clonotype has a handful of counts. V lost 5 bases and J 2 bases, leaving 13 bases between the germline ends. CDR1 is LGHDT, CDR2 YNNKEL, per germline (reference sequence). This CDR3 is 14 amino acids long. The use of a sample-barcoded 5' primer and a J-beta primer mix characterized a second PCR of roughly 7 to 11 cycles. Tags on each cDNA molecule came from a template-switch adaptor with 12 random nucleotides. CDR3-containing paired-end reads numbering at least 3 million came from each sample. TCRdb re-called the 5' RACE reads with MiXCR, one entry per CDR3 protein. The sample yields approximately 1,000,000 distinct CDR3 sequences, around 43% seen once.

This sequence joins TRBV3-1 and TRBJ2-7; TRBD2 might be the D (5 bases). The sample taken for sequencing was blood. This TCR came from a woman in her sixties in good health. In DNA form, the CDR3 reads TGTGCCAGCAGCAACAGCGGTTCTACCTACGAGCAGTACTTC. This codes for CASSNSGSTYEQYF.